This record looks at one TCR beta chain sequence and its context. Its specificity is unknown. At one boundary the junction diverges from the germline segment, which might be a read error. Time point specified: newly diagnosed GD, antithyroid drugs for less than 3 months. RNA extracted from PBMCs served as the sequencing template. The data were taken from a study of regulatory T cells in long-lasting Graves disease. Background on the study: For a period under 3 months, newly diagnosed Graves' patients had taken antithyroid drugs. Study-wide results and caveats: Small numbers of samples may have cut accuracy.

Combining iRepertoire HTBI primers with Arm-PCR of CDR3 regions, the authors built TCR beta libraries. TCRdb redid the calling of the multiplex PCR reads with MiXCR, one entry per CDR3 protein. The sample consists of under 700,000 distinct CDR3 sequences, roughly 16% of them appearing once. This CDR3 has 12 amino acids. Germline-derived CDR1 and CDR2 are SEHNR and FQNEAQ (reference sequence). These data were also filed under a second study, of T cells in Graves' hyperthyroidism and ophthalmopathy. This second study notes: RT-PCR in the first round (using the HTBI primer set) targeted the TCR CDR3. Ophthalmopathy could be told apart from stable hyperthyroidism with a 13 V-J model.

The sequence came from a woman aged 40 to 65 with Graves disease. The chain has TRBV7-9 and TRBJ2-3, with D maybe TRBD1 (5 bases). The sample consisted of peripheral blood mononuclear cells (PBMCs), taken at new diagnosis, from a patient treated with antithyroid drugs. CDR3 sequence: CAGSLGVDTQYF. The CDR3 nucleotides are TGTGCCGGCAGCTTAGGGGTAGATACGCAGTATTTT.